This T cell receptor beta chain comes out of a study of blood T cell repertoires in COVID-19. Study background: Nucleic acid was either cDNA or gDNA, and it came from T cells, B-cell-depleted T cells, or PBMCs.

The germline CDR1 and CDR2 sequences are SGHDT and YYEEEE. The CDR3 loop spans 15 amino acids. V shed 4 bases and J shed 1 base, with 14 bases lying between them. In the study's own analysis: From reference gene primer amplification, estimates of nucleated cell counts were derived. Sequencing was performed with immunoSEQ multiplex PCR; in TCRdb, only in-frame clones are kept and a portion is missing. D and trimming were read from the DNA, whereas the V and J calls and clone size are those reported in that table. The sample has about 140,000 clones; approximately 86% are singletons. The sequenced sample was peripheral blood. The chain carries TRBV5-6 and TRBJ1-1; D might be TRBD1 (5 bases). The clonotype originates from a woman in her sixties or seventies with acute or convalescent COVID-19. The CDR3 DNA reads TGTGCCAGCAGCCCTCTTAGCGGGGGGAACACTGAAGCTTTCTTT. Translated, it gives CASSPLSGGNTEAFF. The full variable domain, completed using reference TRBV5-6 and TRBJ1-1, is DAGVTQSPTHLIKTRGQQVTLRCSPKSGHDTVSWYQQALGQGPQFIFQYYEEEERQRGNFPDRFSGHQFPNYSSELNVNALLLGDSALYLCASSPLSGGNTEAFFGQGTRLTVV.